One and the same sample provided the 22 T cell receptor beta chains below, sequenced in a study of shared clonotypes between healthy human individuals. Profiled with immunoSEQ multiplex PCR; TCRdb holds only in-frame clones, not every one. The sample contains over a million clones, around 78% of which appear only once. Sequences were obtained from memory CD4+ T cells from PBMCs. Indicated subset: CD45RA-negative fraction. The receptor set was obtained from a man aged 18 to 29 in good health. Some clones in this sample may be carry-over from other donors' samples.

This chain uses TRBV6-1 with TRBJ2-7; TRBD1 matches 8 bases. Trimming at V came to 5 bases and at J to 4 bases, leaving 7 bases not matched to a gene. The germline CDR1 and CDR2 sequences are MNHNS and SASEGT. The CDR3 runs 14 residues. In DNA form, the CDR3 reads TGTGCCAGCAGTCCAGGGGGCGCGAGGTACGAGCAGTACTTC. This sequence encodes CASSPGGARYEQYF.

The genes are TRBV28 and TRBJ2-5; D is perhaps TRBD1 (6 bases). Germline V CDR1 and CDR2: MDHEN, SYDVKM. The CDR3 length is 14 residues. V was shortened by 5 bases and J by 5 bases, with 15 bases between the two germline ends. CDR3 loop: CASSTQQGRETQYF. In nucleotides, the CDR3 is TGTGCCAGCAGTACCCAACAGGGCCGGGAGACCCAGTACTTC.

This clone was observed a few times. The chain couples TRBV7-8 to TRBJ2-5; 9 bases fit TRBD2. Germline lookup yields CDR1 SGHVS and CDR2 FQNEAQ. The CDR3 spans 16 residues. The J segment lost 2 bases and the V segment lost 2 bases, leaving 6 bases of the junction unmatched. The CDR3 loop reads CASSLSLAGEQETQYF. CDR3 in DNA: TGTGCCAGCAGCTTATCGTTAGCGGGGGAGCAAGAGACCCAGTACTTC. The full variable domain, with the rest looked up from reference TRBV7-8 and TRBJ2-5, is GAGVSQSPRYKVAKRGQDVALRCDPISGHVSLFWYQQALGQGPEFLTYFQNEAQLDKSGLPSDRFFAERPEGSVSTLKIQRTQQEDSAVYLCASSLSLAGEQETQYFGPGTRLLVL.

This chain links TRBV18 with TRBJ2-3; the D gene could be TRBD1 or TRBD2 (5 bases each). Germline V gene data show CDR1 as KGHSH and CDR2 as LQKENI. Trimming cost V 3 bases and J 6 bases, with 16 bases left between them. The CDR3 totals 15 residues. The CDR3 is CASSPDNLRRDTQYF. The CDR3, as DNA: TGTGCCAGCTCACCGGACAACCTTCGGAGGGATACGCAGTATTTT.

This clone was recorded only once. The chain joins TRBV5-1 to TRBJ2-6, with D possibly TRBD2 on 6 matching bases. Germline assignment: CDR1 SGHRS and CDR2 YFSETQ. This CDR3 spans 16 amino acids. V lost 5 bases and J lost 0, with 12 bases in between. The CDR3 DNA reads as TGCGCCAGCAGTTCGCGGAGGGCCTCTGGGGCCAACGTCCTGACTTTC. Its translation is CASSSRRASGANVLTF.

The V gene is TRBV6-1, the J gene TRBJ2-3; 8 nucleotides line up with TRBD2. V trimming: 7 bases; J trimming: 0 bases; junction bases outside the gene matches: 3. The germline V gene has CDR1 MNHNS and CDR2 SASEGT. The CDR3 totals 14 residues. CDR3 in amino acids: CASKLAASTDTQYF. As DNA, the CDR3 is TGTGCCAGCAAACTAGCGGCGAGCACAGATACGCAGTATTTT.

V gene TRBV18 combines with J gene TRBJ1-4; possibly TRBD1 for D (5 bases). CDR1 is KGHSH and CDR2 is LQKENI in the germline V gene. The V gene lost 1 base and the J gene lost 7 bases, with 7 bases spanning the gap. The CDR3 spans 13 residues. CDR3 residues: CASSPLDSEKLFF. The CDR3 nucleotides are TGTGCCAGCTCACCACTTGACAGTGAAAAACTGTTTTTT. The whole variable domain, filled in from reference TRBV18 and TRBJ1-4, reads NAGVMQNPRHLVRRRGQEARLRCSPMKGHSHVYWYRQLPEEGLKFMVYLQKENIIDESGMPKERFSAEFPKEGPSILRIQQVVRGDSAAYFCASSPLDSEKLFFGSGTQLSVL.

This chain connects TRBV15 to TRBJ1-1; 7 bases agree with TRBD1. V trimming: 0 bases; J trimming: 6 bases; junction bases outside the gene matches: 4. The germline CDR1 and CDR2 sequences are LNHNV and YYDKDF (reference sequence). This CDR3 has 14 residues. CDR3 DNA sequence: TGTGCCACCAGCAGAGATATTGGACAGGCTGAAGCTTTCTTT. Protein sequence: CATSRDIGQAEAFF.

V and J are TRBV18 and TRBJ2-7; 8 positions match TRBD2. The CDR3 has 14 amino acids. CDR1 and CDR2 (germline): KGHSH, LQKENI. The J segment lost 4 bases and the V segment lost 2 bases, leaving 4 bases of the junction unmatched. DNA of the CDR3: TGTGCCAGCTCACCAACCGGGACTAGTTACGAGCAGTACTTC. Translated: CASSPTGTSYEQYF.

This chain uses TRBV6-5 with TRBJ1-1; D might be TRBD1 (5 bases). V lost 1 base to trimming and J lost 4 bases, with 7 bases between them. The germline gives CDR1 MNHEY, CDR2 SVGAGI. The length of the CDR3 is 13 residues. The DNA of the CDR3 is TGTGCCAGCAGTTACTTGACAGCCACTGAAGCTTTCTTT. Residues: CASSYLTATEAFF.

V usage is TRBV11-2 and J usage is TRBJ2-7; D might be TRBD1 (6 bases). This CDR3 region has 18 residues. Per the germline V gene, CDR1 is SGHAT and CDR2 is FQNNGV. The V gene lost 0 bases and the J gene lost 2 bases, with 20 bases spanning the gap. In DNA form, the CDR3 reads TGTGCCAGCAGCTTAGACACCACCGGGACAAGGAGTACCTACGAGCAGTACTTC. Protein product: CASSLDTTGTRSTYEQYF.

A remark on this clone: At the DNA level, this CDR3 is encoded by other sequences in the same sample as well. This rearrangement joins TRBV9 to TRBJ2-7; TRBD2 might be the D (6 bases). This CDR3 region has 14 residues. Per germline, CDR1 SGDLS and CDR2 YYNGEE. Trimming pared 3 bases from V and 0 bases from J, leaving 10 bases between. The CDR3 DNA sequence: TGTGCCAGCAGCGGTGGACTAAGCTCCTACGAGCAGTACTTC. Protein: CASSGGLSSYEQYF.

This clone was recorded once. The chain carries TRBV11-3 and TRBJ2-5; either TRBD1 or TRBD2 may supply D (5 bases each). TRBJ2-7 explains the end of the DNA better; the J call may be wrong. The germline V gene encodes CDR1 SGHNT and CDR2 YENEEA. The CDR3 runs 13 residues. CDR3 bases: TGTGCCAGCAGCTTAGGAGGGGATTACGAGCAGTACTTC. Translating gives CASSLGGDYEQYF.

This sequence joins TRBV4-1 and TRBJ2-3; 14 nucleotides line up with TRBD2. This CDR3 comprises 18 residues. After removal of 1 base from V and 4 bases from J, the junction contained 7 bases not matched to a gene. Germline CDR1 and CDR2: MGHRA and YSYEKL. The CDR3 sequence is CASSQAGTSGSMSDTQYF. CDR3 DNA sequence: TGCGCCAGCAGCCAAGCGGGGACTAGCGGGAGTATGTCAGATACGCAGTATTTT.

The chain uses TRBV11-2 and TRBJ1-4, with D maybe TRBD1 (6 bases). Per the germline V gene, CDR1 is SGHAT and CDR2 is FQNNGV. Trimming took off 7 bases at V and 0 bases at J, with 15 bases between the two ends. The CDR3 is 16 residues long. For the CDR3, the DNA is TGTGCCAGCACCTCCCCCAGGGGAACAACTAATGAAAAACTGTTTTTT. It codes for CASTSPRGTTNEKLFF.

This clone was seen only once. The chain is built from TRBV29-1 and TRBJ2-7; D remains ambiguous. V was clipped by 5 bases and J by 5 bases, with 10 bases between them. Germline V gene data show CDR1 as SQVTM and CDR2 as ANQGSEA. CDR3 length: 11 residues. CDR3: CSVSRQNEQYF. The DNA of the CDR3 is TGCAGCGTTTCGCGCCAGAACGAGCAGTACTTC.

V is TRBV9 and J is TRBJ2-7, with D possibly TRBD2 on 7 matching bases. This CDR3 has 15 residues. The V and J ends lost 7 bases and 6 bases respectively, with 23 bases between them. The germline CDR1 and CDR2 sequences are SGDLS and YYNGEE. CDR3 loop: CASGDIFAGVSEQYF. The DNA for the CDR3 is TGTGCCAGCGGGGACATCTTCGCGGGAGTGTCCGAGCAGTACTTC.

The chain employs TRBV28 and TRBJ1-1; TRBD1 might be the D (5 bases). Trimming left V 2 bases short and J 12 bases short, with 13 bases between. Germline assignment: CDR1 MDHEN and CDR2 SYDVKM. This CDR3 has 12 amino acids. The chain's CDR3 is CASSLLDGGPFF. The CDR3, as DNA: TGTGCCAGCAGTTTACTTGACGGGGGTCCTTTCTTT.

The chain uses TRBV10-2 and TRBJ1-2; unclear D gene. V lost 1 base and J 1 base, leaving 7 bases between the germline ends. CDR1 is WSHSY, CDR2 SAAADI, per germline. This CDR3 has 14 residues. The CDR3 loop is CASSEYSSNYGYTF. The DNA for the CDR3 is TGCGCCAGCAGTGAGTACAGCAGTAACTATGGCTACACCTTC.

The chain carries TRBV6-5 and TRBJ2-1; perhaps TRBD1 as D (5 bases). Germline lookup yields CDR1 MNHEY and CDR2 SVGAGI. V was trimmed by 6 bases and J by 4 bases, leaving 10 bases between them. The CDR3 runs 13 residues. Here the CDR3 DNA reads TGTGCCAGCAGAGTCGACAGATACAATGAGCAGTTCTTC. Amino acids: CASRVDRYNEQFF.

The genes are TRBV18 and TRBJ2-2, with D possibly matching TRBD1 (5 bases). Germline V gene data show CDR1 as KGHSH and CDR2 as LQKENI. The CDR3 is made up of 14 amino acids. The V end was cut by 3 bases, the J end by 6 bases, with 11 bases between. CDR3 DNA: TGTGCCAGCTCACCGGGGCCCGACGCCGGGGAGCTGTTTTTT. As protein: CASSPGPDAGELFF. Variable domain in full (rest from reference TRBV18 and TRBJ2-2): NAGVMQNPRHLVRRRGQEARLRCSPMKGHSHVYWYRQLPEEGLKFMVYLQKENIIDESGMPKERFSAEFPKEGPSILRIQQVVRGDSAAYFCASSPGPDAGELFFGEGSRLTVL.

As concerns this clone: It is likely a read error, because the conserved phenylalanine at the end of the CDR3 is missing. The chain combines TRBV29-1 with TRBJ2-7; no clear D. The CDR3 covers 13 residues. Germline CDR1 SQVTM, CDR2 ANQGSEA. V dropped 6 bases and J dropped 3 bases, with 15 bases sitting between them. CDR3 nucleotide sequence: TGCAGCGTAAACAGTGGTTCGGGCTACGAGCAGTACCTC. Translating gives CSVNSGSGYEQYL.